This TCR beta chain comes out of a study of cytomegalovirus exposure and HLA in healthy donors. Samples came from healthy bone marrow donors. A multiplex PCR was run with 60 Vbeta primers and 13 Jbeta primers. TCRdb's table, derived via immunoSEQ multiplex PCR, lists solely in-frame clones and lacks some. The sample contains fewer than 200,000 clones, around 79% of which appear only once. Sequenced: PBMCs. This clonotype was sampled from a woman between 45 and 65 years old in good health and CMV-seropositive.

The CDR3 is CASSPLGLAGQETQYF. DNA for the CDR3: TGTGCCAGTAGCCCTCTTGGGCTAGCGGGCCAAGAGACCCAGTACTTC. J is TRBJ2-5 and V is TRBV19, with 8 bases lining up with TRBD2. Germline V lookup: CDR1 LNHDA, CDR2 SQIVND (reference sequence). This CDR3 comprises 16 residues. V was clipped by 6 bases and J by 1 base; unmatched bases: 10.